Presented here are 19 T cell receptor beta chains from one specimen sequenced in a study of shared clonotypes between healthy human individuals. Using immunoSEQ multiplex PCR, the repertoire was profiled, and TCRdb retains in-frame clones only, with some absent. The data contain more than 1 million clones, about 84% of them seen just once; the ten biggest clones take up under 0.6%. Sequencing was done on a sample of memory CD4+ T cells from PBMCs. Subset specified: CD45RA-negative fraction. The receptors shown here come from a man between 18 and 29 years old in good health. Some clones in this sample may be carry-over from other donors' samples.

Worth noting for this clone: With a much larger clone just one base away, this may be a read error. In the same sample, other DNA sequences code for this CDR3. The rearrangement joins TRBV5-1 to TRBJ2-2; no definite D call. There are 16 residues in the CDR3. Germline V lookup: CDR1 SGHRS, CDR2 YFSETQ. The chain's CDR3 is CASSLSGLGNTGELFF. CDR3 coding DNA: TGCGCCAGTAGCTTGTCAGGCTTGGGAAACACCGGGGAGCTGTTTTTT. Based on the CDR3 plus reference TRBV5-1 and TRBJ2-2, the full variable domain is KAGVTQTPRYLIKTRGQQVTLSCSPISGHRSVSWYQQTPGQGLQFLFEYFSETQRNKGNFPGRFSGRQFSNSRSEMNVSTLELGDSALYLCASSLSGLGNTGELFFGEGSRLTVL.

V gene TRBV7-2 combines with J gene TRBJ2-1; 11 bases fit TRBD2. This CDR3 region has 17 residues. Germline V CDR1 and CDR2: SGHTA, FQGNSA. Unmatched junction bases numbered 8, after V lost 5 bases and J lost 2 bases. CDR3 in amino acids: CASSLSVLAGAYNEQFF. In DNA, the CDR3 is TGTGCCAGCAGCCTGAGCGTACTAGCGGGAGCCTACAATGAGCAGTTCTTC.

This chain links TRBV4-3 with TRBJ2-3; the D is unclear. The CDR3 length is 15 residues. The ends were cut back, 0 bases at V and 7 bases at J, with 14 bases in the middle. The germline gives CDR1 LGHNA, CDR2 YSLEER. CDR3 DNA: TGCGCCAGCAGCCAAGATACCACCTCCCCATATACGCAGTATTTT. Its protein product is CASSQDTTSPYTQYF.

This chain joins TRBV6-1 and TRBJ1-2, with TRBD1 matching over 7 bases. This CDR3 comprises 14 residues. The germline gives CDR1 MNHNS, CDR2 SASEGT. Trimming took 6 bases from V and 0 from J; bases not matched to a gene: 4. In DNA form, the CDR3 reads TGTGCCAGCAGACCAGGACAGGCTAACTATGGCTACACCTTC. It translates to CASRPGQANYGYTF.

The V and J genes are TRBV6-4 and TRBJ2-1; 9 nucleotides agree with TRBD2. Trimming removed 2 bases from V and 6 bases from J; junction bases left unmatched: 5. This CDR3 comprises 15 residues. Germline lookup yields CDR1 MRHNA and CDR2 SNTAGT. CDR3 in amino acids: CASSDGAGGFNEQFF. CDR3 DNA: TGTGCCAGCAGTGACGGAGCGGGGGGCTTCAATGAGCAGTTCTTC.

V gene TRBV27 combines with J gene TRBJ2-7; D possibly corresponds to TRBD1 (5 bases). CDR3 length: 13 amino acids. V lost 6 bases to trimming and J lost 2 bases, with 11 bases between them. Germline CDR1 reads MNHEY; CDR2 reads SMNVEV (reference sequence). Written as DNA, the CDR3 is TGTGCCAGCAGGCTGACAGAGACCTACGAGCAGTACTTC. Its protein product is CASRLTETYEQYF.

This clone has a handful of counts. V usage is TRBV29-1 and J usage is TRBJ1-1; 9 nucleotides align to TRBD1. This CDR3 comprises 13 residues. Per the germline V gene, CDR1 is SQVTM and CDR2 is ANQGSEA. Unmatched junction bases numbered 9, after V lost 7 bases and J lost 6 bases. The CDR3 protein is CSGGQGRGAEAFF. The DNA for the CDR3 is TGCAGCGGGGGACAGGGAAGAGGGGCTGAAGCTTTCTTT.

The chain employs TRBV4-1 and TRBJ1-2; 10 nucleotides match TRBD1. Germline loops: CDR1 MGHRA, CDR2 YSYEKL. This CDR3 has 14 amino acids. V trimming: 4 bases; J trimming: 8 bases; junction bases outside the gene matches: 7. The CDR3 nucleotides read TGCGCCAGCAGCCCCCGGGACAGGGGTTCAGGCTACACCTTC. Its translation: CASSPRDRGSGYTF.

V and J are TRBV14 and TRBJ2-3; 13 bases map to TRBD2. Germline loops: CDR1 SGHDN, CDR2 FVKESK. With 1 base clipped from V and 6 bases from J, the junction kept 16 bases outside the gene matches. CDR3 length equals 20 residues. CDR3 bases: TGTGCCAGCAGCCAAGCCAACAAACCGGGACTAGCGGGACTGAGGGATACGCAGTATTTT. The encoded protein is CASSQANKPGLAGLRDTQYF.

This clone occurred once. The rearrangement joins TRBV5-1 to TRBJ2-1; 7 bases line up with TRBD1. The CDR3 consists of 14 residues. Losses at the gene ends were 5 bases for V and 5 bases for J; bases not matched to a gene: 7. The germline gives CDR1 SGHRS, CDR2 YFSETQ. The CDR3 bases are TGCGCCAGCAGGATCGGGACAGTGGACAATGAGCAGTTCTTC. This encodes CASRIGTVDNEQFF. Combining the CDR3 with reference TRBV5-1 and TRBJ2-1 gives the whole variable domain KAGVTQTPRYLIKTRGQQVTLSCSPISGHRSVSWYQQTPGQGLQFLFEYFSETQRNKGNFPGRFSGRQFSNSRSEMNVSTLELGDSALYLCASRIGTVDNEQFFGPGTRLTVL.

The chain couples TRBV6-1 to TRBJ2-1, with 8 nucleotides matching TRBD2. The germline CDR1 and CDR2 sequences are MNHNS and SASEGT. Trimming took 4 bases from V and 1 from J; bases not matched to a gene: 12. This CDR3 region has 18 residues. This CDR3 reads CASSGRLSGSFSYNEQFF. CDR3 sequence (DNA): TGTGCCAGCAGTGGGAGGTTGAGCGGGAGCTTTTCCTACAATGAGCAGTTCTTC.

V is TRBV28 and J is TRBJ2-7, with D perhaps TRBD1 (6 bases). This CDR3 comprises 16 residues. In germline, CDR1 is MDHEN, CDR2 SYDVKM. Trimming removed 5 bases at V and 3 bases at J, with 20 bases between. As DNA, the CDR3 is TGTGCCAGCAGTCTCATGACAGGAGGTTTGGTCTACGAGCAGTACTTC. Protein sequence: CASSLMTGGLVYEQYF.

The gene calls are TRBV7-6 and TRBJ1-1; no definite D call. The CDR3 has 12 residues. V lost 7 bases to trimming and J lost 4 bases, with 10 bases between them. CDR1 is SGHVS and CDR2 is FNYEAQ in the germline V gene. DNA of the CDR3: TGTGCCAGCACTACCTATGGCACTGAAGCTTTCTTT. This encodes CASTTYGTEAFF.

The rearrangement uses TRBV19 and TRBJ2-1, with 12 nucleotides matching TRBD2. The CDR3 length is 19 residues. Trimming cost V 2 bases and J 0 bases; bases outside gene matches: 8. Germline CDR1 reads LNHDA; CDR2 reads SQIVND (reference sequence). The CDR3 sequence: CASSIWGLAGTSSYNEQFF. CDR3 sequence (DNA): TGTGCCAGTAGTATATGGGGACTAGCGGGTACAAGCTCCTACAATGAGCAGTTCTTC.

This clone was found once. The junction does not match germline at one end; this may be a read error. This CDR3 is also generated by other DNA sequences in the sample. This CDR3 is CASSLGGTYEQYF. As DNA, the CDR3 is TGTGCCAGCAGTTTGGGAGGGACCTACGAGCAGTACTTC. The rearrangement links TRBV5-4 to TRBJ2-7, with 7 bases aligning to TRBD2. The CDR3 runs to 13 residues. Germline CDR1 SGHNT, CDR2 YYREEE (reference sequence).

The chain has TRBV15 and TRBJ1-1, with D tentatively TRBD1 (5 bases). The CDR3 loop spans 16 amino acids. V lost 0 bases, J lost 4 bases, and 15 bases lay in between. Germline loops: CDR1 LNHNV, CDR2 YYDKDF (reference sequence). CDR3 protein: CATSRDSFRAGTEAFF. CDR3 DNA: TGTGCCACCAGCAGAGATTCTTTCAGGGCGGGCACTGAAGCTTTCTTT. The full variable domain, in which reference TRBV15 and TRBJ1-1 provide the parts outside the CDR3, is DAMVIQNPRYQVTQFGKPVTLSCSQTLNHNVMYWYQQKSSQAPKLLFHYYDKDFNNEADTPDNFQSRRPNTSFCFLDIRSPGLGDTAMYLCATSRDSFRAGTEAFFGQGTRLTVV.

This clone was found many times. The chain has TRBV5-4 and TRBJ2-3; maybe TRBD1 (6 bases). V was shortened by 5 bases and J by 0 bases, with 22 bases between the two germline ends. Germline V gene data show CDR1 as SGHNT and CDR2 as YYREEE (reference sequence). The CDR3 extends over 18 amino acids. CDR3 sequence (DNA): TGTGCCAGCAGTTTTGGGGGCAGGATGACGGTTAGCACAGATACGCAGTATTTT. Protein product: CASSFGGRMTVSTDTQYF.

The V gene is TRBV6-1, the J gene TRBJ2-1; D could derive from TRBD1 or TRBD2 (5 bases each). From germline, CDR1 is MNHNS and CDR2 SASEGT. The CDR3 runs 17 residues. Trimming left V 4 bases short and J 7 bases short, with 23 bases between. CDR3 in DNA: TGTGCCAGCAGTGGATCTCTGGGGACCCCAAAGGGGAATGAGCAGTTCTTC. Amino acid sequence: CASSGSLGTPKGNEQFF.

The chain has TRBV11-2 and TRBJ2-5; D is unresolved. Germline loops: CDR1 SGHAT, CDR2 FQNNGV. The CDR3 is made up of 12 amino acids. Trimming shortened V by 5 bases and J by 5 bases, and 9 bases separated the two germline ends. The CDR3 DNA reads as TGTGCCAGCAGCGCCGACCGGGAGACCCAGTACTTC. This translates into CASSADRETQYF.